The 12 T cell receptor beta chains below all came from one sample that was sequenced in a study of T cells in Graves' hyperthyroidism and ophthalmopathy. Template material for amplifying TCR beta CDR3 regions consisted of RNA transcripts. The study used the HTBI primer set for a first-round RT-PCR of the TCR CDR3. MiXCR, run by TCRdb on the multiplex PCR reads, gives a single entry per CDR3 protein. The table has 540,000 or so distinct CDR3 sequences, 46% seen once; the top ten hold 15% to 20%. Material for sequencing was peripheral blood or thyroid tissue (not recorded which). These receptor sequences come from an adult woman with Graves' disease, either hyperthyroidism or ophthalmopathy (not recorded which).

This clonotype was seen many times. V and J are TRBV6-6 and TRBJ1-1, with a tentative D call TRBD1 (6 bases). The germline V gene encodes CDR1 MNHNY and CDR2 SVGAGI (reference sequence). Trimming removed 5 bases from V and 4 bases from J, with 11 bases in between. The CDR3 loop spans 13 amino acids. CDR3 sequence reads: CASSRGGSTEAFF. CDR3 DNA: TGTGCCAGCAGTAGGGGGGGGAGCACTGAAGCTTTCTTT.

This clonotype is labeled medium-sized. The chain combines TRBV24-1 with TRBJ2-2, with TRBD1 matching over 10 bases. CDR3 size: 17 residues. J was trimmed by 7 bases and V by 10 bases; bases with no gene match: 17. Germline values: CDR1 KGHDR, CDR2 SFDVKD. The chain's CDR3 is CATATGGDREVSGELFF. The CDR3 DNA reads TGTGCCACGGCGACAGGGGGCGATCGTGAAGTAAGCGGGGAGCTGTTTTTT.

The chain links TRBV5-1 to TRBJ1-1; perhaps TRBD1 as D (5 bases). Germline values: CDR1 SGHRS, CDR2 YFSETQ. V lost 3 bases and J lost 1, with 10 bases in between. This CDR3 comprises 14 residues. The CDR3 loop reads CASSYQGGNTEAFF. The CDR3, as DNA: TGCGCCAGCAGCTATCAGGGCGGGAACACTGAAGCTTTCTTT. Looking up the rest from reference TRBV5-1 and TRBJ1-1 gives the full variable domain: KAGVTQTPRYLIKTRGQQVTLSCSPISGHRSVSWYQQTPGQGLQFLFEYFSETQRNKGNFPGRFSGRQFSNSRSEMNVSTLELGDSALYLCASSYQGGNTEAFFGQGTRLTVV.

The genes are TRBV12-3 or TRBV12-4 and TRBJ2-7; 12 bases are a match to TRBD1. The J segment lost 6 bases and the V segment lost 5 bases, leaving 2 bases of the junction unmatched. The length of the CDR3 is 13 residues. CDR3: CASSGTGGSEQYF. The DNA of the CDR3 is TGTGCCAGCAGTGGGACAGGGGGCTCCGAGCAGTACTTC.

This clonotype was observed a handful of times. The rearrangement joins TRBV12-3 or TRBV12-4 to TRBJ1-1; D possibly corresponds to TRBD1 (5 bases). V was cut by 5 bases and J by 6 bases, with 19 bases left in between. CDR3 length: 15 amino acids. The CDR3 region has the DNA TGTGCCAGCAGTGCATTGACGGGGGGTATGGCTGAAGCTTTCTTT. It yields the protein CASSALTGGMAEAFF.

V usage is TRBV10-3 and J usage is TRBJ2-7; 8 bases are shared with TRBD1. The V segment lost 8 bases and the J segment 5 bases; nucleotides outside the gene matches: 5. This CDR3 has 12 amino acids. Germline assignment: CDR1 ENHRY and CDR2 SYGVKD. CDR3 sequence (DNA): TGTGCCATCGGGGGGACAGGCCACGAGCAGTACTTC. This codes for CAIGGTGHEQYF.

The chain recombines TRBV7-3 with TRBJ1-6, with D perhaps TRBD1 (6 bases). CDR1 and CDR2 from the germline V gene are SGHTA and FQGTGA. The ends were cut back, 6 bases at V and 7 bases at J, with 13 bases in the middle. The CDR3 has 14 residues. The CDR3 loop reads CASSPMGGNSPLHF. The DNA for the CDR3 is TGTGCCAGCAGTCCGATGGGGGGCAATTCACCCCTCCACTTT.

The gene calls are TRBV20-1 and TRBJ1-1; D call uncertain. V lost 6 bases, J lost 4 bases, and 15 bases lay in between. This CDR3 spans 13 amino acids. Per the germline V gene, CDR1 is DFQATT and CDR2 is SNEGSKA (reference sequence). Here the CDR3 DNA reads TGCAGTGCCTTAGGAGGAGTAGGCACTGAAGCTTTCTTT. Translation: CSALGGVGTEAFF.

The gene calls are TRBV6-1 and TRBJ1-5; 10 nucleotides line up with TRBD1. The CDR3 runs 15 residues. J gave up 3 bases and V 8 bases, and 7 bases lay outside the gene matches. Germline CDR1 and CDR2: MNHNS and SASEGT. CDR3 sequence reads: CASGTGEVDNQPQHF. CDR3 nucleotide sequence: TGTGCCAGCGGGACAGGGGAGGTTGACAATCAGCCCCAGCATTTT.

V gene TRBV10-3 combines with J gene TRBJ2-5; 8 bases are a match to TRBD2. The CDR3 consists of 15 residues. Trimming took 6 bases from V and 2 from J; bases not matched to a gene: 8. Germline assignment: CDR1 ENHRY and CDR2 SYGVKD. This CDR3 reads CAISRTSGKQETQYF. Written as DNA, the CDR3 is TGTGCCATCAGCCGAACTAGCGGAAAGCAAGAGACCCAGTACTTC.

This clonotype was found once. V usage is TRBV7-2 and J usage is TRBJ2-5; no firm D call. The CDR3 runs 13 residues. Trimming left V 3 bases short and J 5 bases short, with 10 bases between. Germline lookup yields CDR1 SGHTA and CDR2 FQGNSA. The CDR3 loop reads CASSLRRTETQYF. The DNA for the CDR3 is TGTGCCAGCAGCTTGAGGAGAACCGAGACCCAGTACTTC. The full variable domain, completed using reference TRBV7-2 and TRBJ2-5, is GAGVSQSPSNKVTEKGKDVELRCDPISGHTALYWYRQSLGQGLEFLIYFQGNSAPDKSGLPSDRFSAERTGGSVSTLTIQRTQQEDSAVYLCASSLRRTETQYFGPGTRLLVL.

This clonotype was seen ten or more times. The chain uses TRBV15 and TRBJ1-6, with D unclear. V was shortened by 0 bases and J by 0 bases, with 9 bases between the two germline ends. This CDR3 is 17 amino acids long. From germline, CDR1 is LNHNV and CDR2 YYDKDF (reference sequence). In DNA, the CDR3 is TGTGCCACCAGCAGAGATGCGGCGATCTCCTATAATTCACCCCTCCACTTT. Translated, it gives CATSRDAAISYNSPLHF. The full variable domain, completed using reference TRBV15 and TRBJ1-6, is DAMVIQNPRYQVTQFGKPVTLSCSQTLNHNVMYWYQQKSSQAPKLLFHYYDKDFNNEADTPDNFQSRRPNTSFCFLDIRSPGLGDTAMYLCATSRDAAISYNSPLHFGNGTRLTVT.